The 13 T cell receptor beta chains presented below share a single source sample, sequenced in a study of vaccination and CD4 T cells after COVID-19. No antigen has been identified for these receptors. Treatment meaning: approximately 9-day PBMC culture with coronavirus spike peptide pools or control peptides (ViraFEST assay). With the Oncomine TCR Beta short-read assay, DNA from cultured CD4+ T cells was sequenced. One entry per CDR3 protein, called by TCRdb with MiXCR from the PCR reads. The sample consists of 8,000 to 10,000 distinct CDR3 sequences, 60% to 70% of them appearing once. The sequencing sample was made of CD4+ T cells from blood, cultured in vitro. These receptors were collected from a human donor who had recovered from COVID-19.

This chain uses TRBV18 with TRBJ2-7; D not resolved. The CDR3 has 12 residues. V lost 3 bases, J lost 4 bases, and 7 bases lay in between. Germline assignment: CDR1 KGHSH and CDR2 LQKENI. CDR3 in amino acids: CASSPRLYEQYF. For the CDR3, the DNA is TGTGCCAGCTCACCGAGGTTATACGAGCAGTACTTC. Variable domain in full (rest from reference TRBV18 and TRBJ2-7): NAGVMQNPRHLVRRRGQEARLRCSPMKGHSHVYWYRQLPEEGLKFMVYLQKENIIDESGMPKERFSAEFPKEGPSILRIQQVVRGDSAAYFCASSPRLYEQYFGPGTRLTVT.

The chain combines TRBV5-6 with TRBJ2-1; D is undetermined. The CDR3 runs to 14 residues. Germline V lookup: CDR1 SGHDT, CDR2 YYEEEE. V was cut by 0 bases and J by 7 bases, with 11 bases left in between. The CDR3 DNA reads TGTGCCAGCAGCTTGGTTCCGACGGAGAATGAGCAGTTCTTC. Amino acids: CASSLVPTENEQFF.

The chain carries TRBV7-9 and TRBJ2-3; 8 nucleotides align to TRBD1. V lost 2 bases, J lost 0 bases, and 1 base stayed unmatched. This CDR3 is built from 15 residues. The germline gives CDR1 SEHNR, CDR2 FQNEAQ (reference sequence). The CDR3 spells CASSLRTGSTDTQYF. CDR3 DNA: TGTGCCAGCAGCTTAAGGACAGGGAGCACAGATACGCAGTATTTT.

The rearrangement links TRBV19 to TRBJ2-3, with 9 positions matching TRBD2. The germline gives CDR1 LNHDA, CDR2 SQIVND (reference sequence). CDR3 length: 17 amino acids. V was clipped by 5 bases and J by 4 bases; unmatched bases: 13. CDR3 protein: CASSLPAPAGGSDTQYF. CDR3 coding DNA: TGTGCCAGTAGTCTACCAGCTCCAGCGGGAGGATCAGATACGCAGTATTTT.

The chain carries TRBV10-1 and TRBJ2-7, with TRBD1 matching over 9 bases. The germline V gene has CDR1 WNHNN and CDR2 SYGVQD (reference sequence). The CDR3 runs to 14 residues. The V segment lost 9 bases and the J segment 4 bases; nucleotides outside the gene matches: 10. The CDR3 bases are TGCGCCAGAGACAACCCCGGACAGGGGTACGAGCAGTACTTC. This sequence encodes CARDNPGQGYEQYF.

This clonotype showed up just once. The rearrangement joins TRBV12-3 or TRBV12-4 to TRBJ2-1; D might be TRBD1 or TRBD2, each matching 5 bases. The V end was cut by 3 bases, the J end by 6 bases, with 12 bases between. This CDR3 spans 14 amino acids. The CDR3 sequence is CASSFRGVGNEQFF. The CDR3 DNA is TGTGCCAGCAGTTTTAGGGGAGTCGGCAATGAGCAGTTCTTC.

The sample holds a few counts of this clonotype. This rearrangement joins TRBV6-1 to TRBJ2-3, with 7 bases identical to TRBD1. V lost 8 bases and J lost 3; bases outside the gene matches: 14. Germline CDR1 reads MNHNS; CDR2 reads SASEGT. The CDR3 covers 16 residues. The CDR3 bases are TGTGCCAGCCGGGACCCGACAGGGATGCCTACAGATACGCAGTATTTT. Protein: CASRDPTGMPTDTQYF.

The rearrangement links TRBV4-1 to TRBJ1-2, with TRBD1 as a possible D gene (6 bases). The CDR3 has 14 amino acids. CDR1 is MGHRA and CDR2 is YSYEKL in the germline V gene. V dropped 4 bases and J dropped 4 bases, with 13 bases sitting between them. The CDR3 DNA is TGCGCCAGCAGCCCCGGGCAAGGGGGCTATGGCTACACCTTC. The encoded protein is CASSPGQGGYGYTF.

The chain joins TRBV2 to TRBJ2-7, with D uncertain. The V gene's germline CDR1 is SNHLY and CDR2 FYNNEI. Trimming left V 4 bases short and J 5 bases short, with 18 bases between. The CDR3 contains 15 residues. The CDR3 DNA reads TGTGCCAGCAGTGTGGCGGCAGTCGTTTTCGACGAGCAGTACTTC. Translation: CASSVAAVVFDEQYF. The full variable domain, completed using reference TRBV2 and TRBJ2-7, is EPEVTQTPSHQVTQMGQEVILRCVPISNHLYFYWYRQILGQKVEFLVSFYNNEISEKSEIFDDQFSVERPDGSNFTLKIRSTKLEDSAMYFCASSVAAVVFDEQYFGPGTRLTVT.

This chain connects TRBV29-1 to TRBJ1-3, with TRBD1 matching over 7 bases. The CDR3 is 12 residues long. V was clipped by 7 bases and J by 2 bases; unmatched bases: 2. Germline CDR1 is SQVTM and CDR2 is ANQGSEA. CDR3 amino acids: CSGQGPGNTIYF. Written as DNA, the CDR3 is TGCAGCGGACAGGGCCCTGGAAACACCATATATTTT. The full variable domain, completed using reference TRBV29-1 and TRBJ1-3, is SAVISQKPSRDICQRGTSLTIQCQVDSQVTMMFWYRQQPGQSLTLIATANQGSEATYESGFVIDKFPISRPNLTFSTLTVSNMSPEDSSIYLCSGQGPGNTIYFGEGSWLTVV.

V and J are TRBV20-1 and TRBJ1-2; unclear D gene. Per germline, CDR1 DFQATT and CDR2 SNEGSKA (reference sequence). The germline V and J ends were trimmed by 4 bases and 5 bases, with 11 bases remaining between them. This CDR3 comprises 12 residues. DNA for the CDR3: TGCAGTGCTACGGAGATAGGGTATGGCTACACCTTC. Amino acids: CSATEIGYGYTF.

V is TRBV30 and J is TRBJ2-5; 14 bases agree with TRBD2. The CDR3 length is 14 residues. Germline trimming cut 6 bases from V and 4 bases from J; bases unmatched to any gene: 4. Germline V gene sequence: CDR1 GTSNPN, CDR2 SVGIG (reference sequence). The CDR3 nucleotides read TGTGCCTGCCCGACTAGCGGGAGGGGAGAGACCCAGTACTTC. Protein: CACPTSGRGETQYF.

The chain carries TRBV6-5 and TRBJ1-1; TRBD1 is a possible D gene (6 bases). The germline V gene has CDR1 MNHEY and CDR2 SVGAGI. The CDR3 totals 16 residues. Trimming stripped 4 bases from V and 2 bases from J, with 17 bases between. The CDR3 nucleotides are TGTGCCAGCAGTTCGATCCAGGGGAGGGGAAACACTGAAGCTTTCTTT. Protein product: CASSSIQGRGNTEAFF.